One and the same sample provided the 11 T cell receptor beta chains below, sequenced in a study of blood T cell repertoires in COVID-19. Sequenced by immunoSEQ multiplex PCR; TCRdb stores in-frame clones only, minus some. The sample gives about 77,000 clones, around 67% of which show up once; approximately 24% is in the top ten. Sequenced: peripheral blood. Every receptor here comes from a man aged 60 to 69 with acute or convalescent COVID-19.

V gene TRBV5-1 combines with J gene TRBJ2-3; D gene unclear. Trimming shortened V by 2 bases and J by 6 bases, and 7 bases separated the two germline ends. CDR3 length equals 12 residues. Germline values: CDR1 SGHRS, CDR2 YFSETQ. The CDR3 loop is CASSLSSDTQYF. The CDR3 DNA reads TGCGCCAGCAGCTTATCTTCCGATACGCAGTATTTT.

V usage is TRBV20-1 and J usage is TRBJ2-3; TRBD2 matches at 8 bases. This CDR3 is built from 11 residues. Unmatched junction bases numbered 1, after V lost 5 bases and J lost 6 bases. Germline values: CDR1 DFQATT, CDR2 SNEGSKA (reference sequence). The CDR3 region is CSAAGGDTQYF. The CDR3 coding sequence is TGCAGTGCTGCGGGAGGCGATACGCAGTATTTT.

J is TRBJ1-5 and V is TRBV7-3, with a possible D match to TRBD1 (6 bases). The CDR3 covers 13 residues. Germline loops: CDR1 SGHTA, CDR2 FQGTGA. The V end lost 4 bases, the J end lost 6 bases, and 10 bases lay between the germline ends. The CDR3 spells CASSSTGSQPQHF. CDR3 nucleotides: TGTGCCAGCAGCTCCACAGGGAGTCAGCCCCAGCATTTT.

The sample holds a few counts of this clone. This chain links TRBV7-8 with TRBJ1-4; 7 positions agree with TRBD1. J gave up 0 bases and V 5 bases, and 12 bases lay outside the gene matches. Germline assignment: CDR1 SGHVS and CDR2 FQNEAQ. The CDR3 totals 18 residues. The CDR3 sequence is CASSLGGTAHATNEKLFF. The CDR3 nucleotides are TGTGCCAGCAGCCTAGGGGGGACAGCTCATGCAACTAATGAAAAACTGTTTTTT.

The chain links TRBV3-1 (or the pseudogene TRBV3-2) to TRBJ2-7; 9 bases are shared with TRBD2. This CDR3 spans 16 amino acids. Germline CDR1 and CDR2: LGHDT and YNNKEL (reference sequence). V was clipped by 0 bases and J by 2 bases; unmatched bases: 5. CDR3 residues: CASSQDRGLAPYEQYF. CDR3 nucleotides: TGTGCCAGCAGCCAAGATAGGGGACTAGCTCCCTACGAGCAGTACTTC.

The chain combines TRBV5-6 with TRBJ1-2; D not certain. The CDR3 has 12 residues. CDR1 and CDR2 (germline): SGHDT, YYEEEE. Trimming shortened V by 0 bases and J by 5 bases, and 5 bases separated the two germline ends. The CDR3 is CASSLERYGYTF. The CDR3 coding sequence is TGTGCCAGCAGCTTGGAGCGGTATGGCTACACCTTC. The full variable domain, in which reference TRBV5-6 and TRBJ1-2 provide the parts outside the CDR3, is DAGVTQSPTHLIKTRGQQVTLRCSPKSGHDTVSWYQQALGQGPQFIFQYYEEEERQRGNFPDRFSGHQFPNYSSELNVNALLLGDSALYLCASSLERYGYTFGSGTRLTVV.

V gene TRBV6-2 or TRBV6-3 combines with J gene TRBJ1-5; 9 bases are shared with TRBD1. V was pared by 5 bases and J by 3 bases, with 5 bases of the junction left unmatched. In germline, CDR1 is MNHEY, CDR2 SVGEGT. The CDR3 is 15 residues long. The CDR3 nucleotides read TGTGCCAGCAGTCGGACAGGGGAAGTCAATCAGCCCCAGCATTTT. It specifies CASSRTGEVNQPQHF.

This clone turned up a few times. The chain employs TRBV18 and TRBJ1-1, with 12 bases identical to TRBD1. J was trimmed by 1 base and V by 2 bases; bases with no gene match: 8. Germline lookup yields CDR1 KGHSH and CDR2 LQKENI. CDR3 size: 18 residues. The CDR3 reads CASSPSVGQGAPNTEAFF. CDR3 in DNA: TGTGCCAGCTCACCATCGGTGGGACAGGGGGCCCCGAACACTGAAGCTTTCTTT.

This clone was seen more than once but under ten times. The V and J genes are TRBV28 and TRBJ2-7; 8 bases fit TRBD2. Per the germline V gene, CDR1 is MDHEN and CDR2 is SYDVKM. V gave up 2 bases and J gave up 5 bases; unmatched junction bases: 5. This CDR3 spans 14 amino acids. The CDR3 coding sequence is TGTGCCAGCAGTTTAGTAGCGGGATTCCACGAGCAGTACTTC. Translation: CASSLVAGFHEQYF. Complete variable domain (other parts from reference TRBV28 and TRBJ2-7): DVKVTQSSRYLVKRTGEKVFLECVQDMDHENMFWYRQDPGLGLRLIYFSYDVKMKEKGDIPEGYSVSREKKERFSLILESASTNQTSMYLCASSLVAGFHEQYFGPGTRLTVT.

In DNA, the CDR3 is TGTGCCAGTAGCACAAACGGGGAGGGGACCAACTATGGCTACACCTTC. Amino acids: CASSTNGEGTNYGYTF. This chain joins TRBV19 and TRBJ1-2; D perhaps matches TRBD1 (5 bases). V lost 6 bases and J 2 bases, leaving 19 bases between the germline ends. The germline V gene has CDR1 LNHDA and CDR2 SQIVND (reference sequence). CDR3 size: 16 residues. Filled out from reference TRBV19 and TRBJ1-2, the complete variable domain reads DGGITQSPKYLFRKEGQNVTLSCEQNLNHDAMYWYRQDPGQGLRLIYYSQIVNDFQKGDIAEGYSVSREKKESFPLTVTSAQKNPTAFYLCASSTNGEGTNYGYTFGSGTRLTVV.

This clone was observed a few times. The genes are TRBV4-1 and TRBJ2-7, with 12 bases matching TRBD2. CDR3 length: 17 residues. Looked up from germline, CDR1 is MGHRA and CDR2 is YSYEKL. Trimming cost V 1 base and J 0 bases; bases outside gene matches: 4. This chain's CDR3 is CASSQGGLAGNSYEQYF. The CDR3 bases are TGCGCCAGCAGCCAAGGAGGACTAGCGGGGAACTCCTACGAGCAGTACTTC.